The source of this T cell receptor (beta chain) is a study of control samples from healthy donors and cancer patients. Clones were sequenced by immunoSEQ multiplex PCR, and TCRdb holds only the in-frame ones, with some missing. Here the sample spans some 90,000 clones, more than 85% being singletons. The CDR3 covers 13 residues. Trimming cost V 0 bases and J 2 bases, with 2 bases left between them. Germline CDR1 is SGHRS and CDR2 is YFSETQ. Sequenced material: blood. This clonotype originated in a woman between 25 and 40 years old in good health. This chain connects TRBV5-1 to TRBJ2-2; D unclear. CDR3 loop: CASSLDNTGELFF. The CDR3 nucleotides read TGCGCCAGCAGCTTGGACAACACCGGGGAGCTGTTTTTT.